Listed below are T cell receptor beta chains from one sample, sequenced in a study of T cell responses to AZD1222 COVID-19 vaccine. The protocol was immunoSEQ multiplex PCR, while the TCRdb copy is restricted to in-frame clones and leaves out a portion. The sample holds roughly 53,000 clones, 85% seen once. Sequences were derived from peripheral blood, sampled on day 0 of MenACWY control vaccination. These receptors originate from an adult in good health. Both conserved end residues are part of each CDR3. A D gene is named only where the DNA matches it firmly. Expanded clones are given a class, and other clones once, few, many or no size at all.

D	V	size	J	DNA	CDR3
NA	TRBV5-4	NA	TRBJ2-5	TGTGCCAGCAGCCGGACACTTGAGACCCAGTACTTC	CASSRTLETQYF
TRBD2	TRBV5-4	NA	TRBJ2-1	TGTGCCAGCAGCCGAGGACTAGCGGGGATCAGTCGTCCCTACAATGAGCAGTTCTTC	CASSRGLAGISRPYNEQFF
NA	TRBV7-6	NA	TRBJ1-1	TGTGCCAGCAGCCCAAGTTCGCAGGGCGGCAGCACTGAAGCTTTCTTT	CASSPSSQGGSTEAFF
NA	TRBV20-1	NA	TRBJ2-5	TGCAGTGCTAGTCGACTAGGGTACCAAGAGACCCAGTACTTC	CSASRLGYQETQYF
NA	TRBV28	NA	TRBJ1-2	TGTGCCAGCAGCCTCAGACAGGATTTCTATGGCTACACCTTC	CASSLRQDFYGYTF
NA	TRBV14	once	TRBJ2-7	TGTGCCAGCAGCCGGATTAGGGGGTACGAGCAGTACTTC	CASSRIRGYEQYF
TRBD2	TRBV6-5	few	TRBJ2-7	TGTGCCAGCAGTTACTCGACTAGCCACGAGCAGTACTTC	CASSYSTSHEQYF
NA	TRBV9	NA	TRBJ2-5	TGTGCCAGCAGCGCCAGACTACTAGAGACCCAGTACTTC	CASSARLLETQYF
TRBD1	TRBV28	once	TRBJ1-4	TGTGCCAGTTCGGACAGGGTGGAGGAAAAACTGTTTTTT	CASSDRVEEKLFF
NA	TRBV3-1/TRBV3-2	NA	TRBJ1-6	TGTGCCAGCAGATCCCGGAGGGCCGGCGATAATTCACCCCTCCACTTT	CASRSRRAGDNSPLHF
NA	TRBV29-1	NA	TRBJ2-1	TGCAGCGTTGGGGAATTGGGGGAACAGGGATCCTACAATGAGCAGTTCTTC	CSVGELGEQGSYNEQFF
NA	TRBV6-1	NA	TRBJ2-5	TGTGCCAGCAGTGACAGGGGCGGGCAAGAGACCCAGTACTTC	CASSDRGGQETQYF
NA	TRBV3-1/TRBV3-2	NA	TRBJ1-6	TGTGCCAGCAGCCAGGGAGGGGGGGGCAATTCACCCCTCCACTTT	CASSQGGGGNSPLHF
NA	TRBV4-2	NA	TRBJ2-7	TGTGCCAGCAGCCAGGGGACCCCTCCCTACGAGCAGTACTTC	CASSQGTPPYEQYF
NA	TRBV28	NA	TRBJ2-3	TGTGCCAGCAGTCTGACTAGTCACCCAGATACGCAGTATTTT	CASSLTSHPDTQYF
NA	TRBV15	NA	TRBJ1-3	TGTGCCACCAGCCCCCCCGGGCTTTTAAACTCTGGAAACACCATATATTTT	CATSPPGLLNSGNTIYF
NA	TRBV10-3	NA	TRBJ2-1	TGTGCCATCAGTGGGGGCTCCTACAATGAGCAGTTCTTC	CAISGGSYNEQFF
NA	TRBV29-1	NA	TRBJ2-3	TGCAGCGTCCAACTAGGGTCTTCCATCACAGATACGCAGTATTTT	CSVQLGSSITDTQYF
NA	TRBV6-5	NA	TRBJ2-7	TGTGCCAGCAGAGTTAGGTCCCCCCTGGGCGGCGAGCAGTACTTC	CASRVRSPLGGEQYF
TRBD2	TRBV7-2	NA	TRBJ2-1	TGTGCCAGCAGCTCTCCGGGACTAGCGGGAGGGAACAATGAGCAGTTCTTC	CASSSPGLAGGNNEQFF
NA	TRBV19	NA	TRBJ2-2	TGTGCCAGTAGTCAAACTAGAGTAGGCGGGGAGCTGTTTTTT	CASSQTRVGGELFF
NA	TRBV7-9	NA	TRBJ1-1	TGTGCCAGCAGCTTAGCAGTCCCCTCGGTGGGAGCTTTCTTT	CASSLAVPSVGAFF
NA	TRBV28	NA	TRBJ2-1	TGTGCCAGCAGTTTAGGCGCAGGGTGGCAGTTCTTC	CASSLGAGWQFF
TRBD2	TRBV4-3	few	TRBJ2-1	TGCGCCAGCAGCCAAGGTTTTAGCGGGAGTCTAGATGAGCAGTTCTTC	CASSQGFSGSLDEQFF
TRBD1	TRBV24-1	NA	TRBJ1-1	TGTGCCACCAGTGACCGGACAGGGCCGAACACTGAAGCTTTCTTT	CATSDRTGPNTEAFF
NA	TRBV18	NA	TRBJ1-5	TGTGCCAGCTCACCAACACAGGCGAATCAGCCCCAGCATTTT	CASSPTQANQPQHF
TRBD2	TRBV7-8	NA	TRBJ2-1	TGTGCCAGCAGCTTAGTCCTTCTAGCGGGGGGCTACAATGAGCAGTTCTTC	CASSLVLLAGGYNEQFF
NA	TRBV18	NA	TRBJ2-1	TGTGCCAGCTCACCATCATACAATGAGCAGTTCTTC	CASSPSYNEQFF
TRBD2	TRBV9	NA	TRBJ2-7	TGTGCCAGCAGCCGCGGACTAGCGGAGCCCTCCTACGAGCAGTACTTC	CASSRGLAEPSYEQYF
NA	TRBV30	NA	TRBJ2-7	TGTGCCTGGAGTGTACGAGGGAAGCTCCACGAGCAGTACTTC	CAWSVRGKLHEQYF
NA	TRBV19	NA	TRBJ2-3	TGTGCCAGTAGTAGTCCTACGGAGCGAGATACGCAGTATTTT	CASSSPTERDTQYF
NA	TRBV15	NA	TRBJ2-1	TGTGCCACCAGCAGAACCCCAAGCGGGGAGCAGTTCTTC	CATSRTPSGEQFF
NA	TRBV19	NA	TRBJ2-7	TGTGCCATTATTACCTACGAGCAGTACTTC	CAIITYEQYF
NA	TRBV4-1	NA	TRBJ1-1	TGCGCCAGCAGCCAAGACCTTGGGACTTTCGGAGTCACTGAAGCTTTCTTT	CASSQDLGTFGVTEAFF
NA	TRBV6-2/TRBV6-3	NA	TRBJ2-7	TGTGCCAGCAGTTACTCTTCGGGGTTATACTACGAGCAGTACTTC	CASSYSSGLYYEQYF
TRBD2	TRBV11-2	NA	TRBJ2-1	TGTGCCAGCAGCCCCCCCGGCGGGGGGTACAATGAGCAGTTCTTC	CASSPPGGGYNEQFF
NA	TRBV19	few	TRBJ2-3	TGTGCCAGTAGTATAGGAACAGATACGCAGTATTTT	CASSIGTDTQYF
NA	TRBV2	NA	TRBJ1-3	TGTGCCAGCACCCAGCCTCCTCGGGGCTCTGGAAACACCATATATTTT	CASTQPPRGSGNTIYF
TRBD2	TRBV19	few	TRBJ2-7	TGTGCCAGTAGTCCGGCCCTAGCGGGAGGGCCGATTTACCACGAGCAGTACTTC	CASSPALAGGPIYHEQYF
NA	TRBV7-6	NA	TRBJ2-7	TGTGCCAGCAGCATCGGGACATCAAACTACGAGCAGTACTTC	CASSIGTSNYEQYF
NA	TRBV2	once	TRBJ2-7	TGTGCCAGCAGTGAAACGGGGAACTACGAGCAGTACTTC	CASSETGNYEQYF
TRBD2	TRBV4-3	NA	TRBJ2-1	TGCGCCAGCAGCCAAGGAAATGGCGGGAGAGGACTGCATGAGCAGTTCTTC	CASSQGNGGRGLHEQFF
NA	TRBV7-3	NA	TRBJ2-5	TGTGCCAGCAGCTCCTCCCCCCAAGAGACCCAGTACTTC	CASSSSPQETQYF
NA	TRBV11-2	NA	TRBJ2-5	TGTGCCAGCAGCTTAACCAGCAGTCCTCGGGAGACCCAGTACTTC	CASSLTSSPRETQYF
NA	TRBV6-5	NA	TRBJ2-7	TGTGCCAGCAGTTACTCGAACGAGCAGTACTTC	CASSYSNEQYF
NA	TRBV6-2/TRBV6-3	NA	TRBJ2-2	TGTGCCAGCAGTTACGGGCTCCCCGGGGAGCTGTTTTTT	CASSYGLPGELFF
TRBD2	TRBV29-1	NA	TRBJ2-1	TGCAGCGTCAGACTAGCGGGAGAGCGTGAGCAGTTCTTC	CSVRLAGEREQFF
NA	TRBV6-1	NA	TRBJ2-7	TGTGCCAGCAGTGAACCCGCGAAGCAGTACTTC	CASSEPAKQYF
NA	TRBV28	NA	TRBJ1-4	TGTGCCAGCAGTTCCGGCACCTCAGACGTTGAAAAACTGTTTTTT	CASSSGTSDVEKLFF
TRBD2	TRBV5-1	NA	TRBJ2-1	TGCGCCAGCATCTCTCGGGCTAGCGGGATTTCCCCCTACAATGAGCAGTTCTTC	CASISRASGISPYNEQFF
NA	TRBV9	NA	TRBJ2-7	TGTGCCAGCAGCTTTGCGGAGAGGTACGAGCAGTACTTC	CASSFAERYEQYF
NA	TRBV12-3/TRBV12-4	NA	TRBJ1-2	TGTGCCAGCAGTTTAGCGGCGCAGGGGGGCTACACCTTC	CASSLAAQGGYTF
NA	TRBV5-6	NA	TRBJ1-2	TGTGCCAGCAGCTGGGGTTCGGGAGATCCAAACTATGGCTACACCTTC	CASSWGSGDPNYGYTF
NA	TRBV19	NA	TRBJ1-1	TGTGCCAGTTCACGGAGTATGAACACTGAAGCTTTCTTT	CASSRSMNTEAFF
TRBD1	TRBV6-1	NA	TRBJ2-3	TGTGCCAGCAGTGAAAAAGGTAAGGAACAGGGGAATTGCACAGATACGCAGTATTTT	CASSEKGKEQGNCTDTQYF